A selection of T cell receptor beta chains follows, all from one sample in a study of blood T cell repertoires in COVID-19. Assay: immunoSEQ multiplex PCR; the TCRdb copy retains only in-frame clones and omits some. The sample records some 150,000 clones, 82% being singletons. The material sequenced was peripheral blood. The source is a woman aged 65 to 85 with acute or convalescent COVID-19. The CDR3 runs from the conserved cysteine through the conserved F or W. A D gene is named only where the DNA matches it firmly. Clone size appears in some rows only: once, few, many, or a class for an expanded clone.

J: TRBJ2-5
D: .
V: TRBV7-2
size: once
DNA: TGTGCCAGCAGCTTATCGGGGTGGTCAGAGACCCAGTACTTC
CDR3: CASSLSGWSETQYF

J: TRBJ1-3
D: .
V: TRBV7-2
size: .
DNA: TGTGCCAGCAGCTTAGTGGGGGCTAGCTCTGGAAACACCATATATTTT
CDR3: CASSLVGASSGNTIYF

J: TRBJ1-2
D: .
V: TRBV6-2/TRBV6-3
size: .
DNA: TGTGCCAGCAGTTACAACAGGGTCGGAGGCTACACCTTC
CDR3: CASSYNRVGGYTF

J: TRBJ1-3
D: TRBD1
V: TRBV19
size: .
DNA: TGTGCCAGTAGTATTGGAAGCAGGGGGATCGGAAACACCATATATTTT
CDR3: CASSIGSRGIGNTIYF

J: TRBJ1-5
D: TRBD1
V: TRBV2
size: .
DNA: TGTGCCAGCGGACTGGACAGGGCAAATCAGCCCCAGCATTTT
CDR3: CASGLDRANQPQHF

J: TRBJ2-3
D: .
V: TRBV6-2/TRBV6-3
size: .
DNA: .
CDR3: CASSLVGRGAKYF

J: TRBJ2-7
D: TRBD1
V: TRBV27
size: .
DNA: TGTGCCAGCACCCGACAGGGGGGGGAGCAGTACTTC
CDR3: CASTRQGGEQYF

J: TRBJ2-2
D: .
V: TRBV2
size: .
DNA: TGTGCCAGCAGTGGGGAGGCTAGCAGGTCCGGGGAGCTGTTTTTT
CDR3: CASSGEASRSGELFF

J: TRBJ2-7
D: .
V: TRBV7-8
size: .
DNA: TGTGCCAGCAGCTTATTGACAGGACTTGTCTACGAGCAGTACTTC
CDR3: CASSLLTGLVYEQYF

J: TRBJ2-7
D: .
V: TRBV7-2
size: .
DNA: TGTGCCAGCAGCTTAAAGGAGGTCGAGCAGTACTTC
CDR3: CASSLKEVEQYF

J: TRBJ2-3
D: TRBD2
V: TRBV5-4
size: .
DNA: TGTGCCAGCATCCCGCCGGGAGGGACGCAGTATTTT
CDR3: CASIPPGGTQYF

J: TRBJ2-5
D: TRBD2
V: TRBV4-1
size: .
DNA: TGCGCCAGCAGCCAGAGAATAGCGGGGGGCCGTGAGACCCAGTACTTC
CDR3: CASSQRIAGGRETQYF

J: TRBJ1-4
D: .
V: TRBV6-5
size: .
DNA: TGTGCCAGCACCGGGGGGATTTCGAAACTGTTTTTT
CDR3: CASTGGISKLFF

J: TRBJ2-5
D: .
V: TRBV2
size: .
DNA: TGTGCCAGCCTTTATGGGAGACAAGAGACCCAGTACTTC
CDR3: CASLYGRQETQYF

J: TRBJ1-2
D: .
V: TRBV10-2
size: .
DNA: TGCGCCAGCAGTGAGTCCACAGAGCTTAACTATGGCTACACCTTC
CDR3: CASSESTELNYGYTF

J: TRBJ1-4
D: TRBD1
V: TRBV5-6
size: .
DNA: TGTGCCAGCAGCTTTAAGCCGACAGGGGTATCTAGGGGACTGTTTTTT
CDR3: CASSFKPTGVSRGLFF

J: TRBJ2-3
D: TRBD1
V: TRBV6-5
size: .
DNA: TGTGCCAGCAGCGGACAGGGAAGAGATACGCAGTATTTT
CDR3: CASSGQGRDTQYF

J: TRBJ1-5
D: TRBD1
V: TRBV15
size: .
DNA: TGTGCCACCAGCAGAGAAGCCACAGGGGGCAATCAGCCCCAGCATTTT
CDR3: CATSREATGGNQPQHF

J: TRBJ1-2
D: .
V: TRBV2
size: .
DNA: TGTGCCAGCAAGCGCGCTAACTATGGCTACACCTTC
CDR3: CASKRANYGYTF

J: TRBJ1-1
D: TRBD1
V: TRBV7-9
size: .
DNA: TGTGCCAGCAGCCCAATGGCGACAGGGAAGATCTTCTTT
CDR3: CASSPMATGKIFF

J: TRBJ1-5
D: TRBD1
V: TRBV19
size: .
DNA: TGTGCCAGTGGACCGGACAGGGCAAAGTCAGATCAGCCCCAGCATTTT
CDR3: CASGPDRAKSDQPQHF

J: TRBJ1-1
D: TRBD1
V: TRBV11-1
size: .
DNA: TGTGCCAGCAGCGGGGTGGGACAGGGAAAGACTGAAGCTTTCTTT
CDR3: CASSGVGQGKTEAFF

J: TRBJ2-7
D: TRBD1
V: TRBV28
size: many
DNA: TGTGCCAGCAGTTACCCACAGGGGGCATCCTACGAGCAGTACTTC
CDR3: CASSYPQGASYEQYF

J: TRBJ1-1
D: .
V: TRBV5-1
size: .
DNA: TGCGCCAGCAGCTTCGTAATGGGGAGGACTGAAGCTTTCTTT
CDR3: CASSFVMGRTEAFF

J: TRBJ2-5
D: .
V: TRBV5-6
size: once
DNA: TGTGCCAGCAGCTTCATTTCAGAGACCCAGTACTTC
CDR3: CASSFISETQYF

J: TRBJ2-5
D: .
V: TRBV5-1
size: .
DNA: TGCGCCAGCAGCCGAGAAACTAGAGAGACCCAGTACTTC
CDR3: CASSRETRETQYF

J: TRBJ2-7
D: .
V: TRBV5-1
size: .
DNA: TGCGCCAGCAGCTCCCCCAGGGAGGTGCTCTCACCCTCCTACGAGCAGTACTTC
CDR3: CASSSPREVLSPSYEQYF

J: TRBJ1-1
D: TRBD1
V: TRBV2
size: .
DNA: TGTGCCAGCAGGGTTGACAGGGGCACTGAAGCTTTCTTT
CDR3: CASRVDRGTEAFF

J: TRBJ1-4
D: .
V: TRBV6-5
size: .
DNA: TGTGCCAGCAGTTACCGGGGACTGATTAATGAAAAACTGTTTTTT
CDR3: CASSYRGLINEKLFF

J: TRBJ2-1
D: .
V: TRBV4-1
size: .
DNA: TGCGCCAGCAGCCAAGATCAAGTTCGGTCGTCCTACAATGAGCAGTTCTTC
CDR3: CASSQDQVRSSYNEQFF

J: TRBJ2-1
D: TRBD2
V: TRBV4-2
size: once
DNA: TGTGCCAGCAGCCAAGATCCGGGGACTAGCTTGAATGAGCAGTTCTTC
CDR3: CASSQDPGTSLNEQFF

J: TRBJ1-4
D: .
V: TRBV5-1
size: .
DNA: TGCGCCAGCAGCTTGGCTTCGGGGACTAATGAAAAACTGTTTTTT
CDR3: CASSLASGTNEKLFF

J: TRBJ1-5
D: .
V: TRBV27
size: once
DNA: TGTGCCAGCAGTTTATCGAAATACGGTAGCAATCAGCCCCAGCATTTT
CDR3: CASSLSKYGSNQPQHF

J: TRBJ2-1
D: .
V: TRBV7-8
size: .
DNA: TGTGCCAGCAGCCTCCGGGGTAGCGGTTACAATGAGCAGTTCTTC
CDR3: CASSLRGSGYNEQFF

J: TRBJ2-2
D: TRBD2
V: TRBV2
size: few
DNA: TGTGCCAGCAGCCGAAATAGCGGGAGTAACACCGGGGAGCTGTTTTTT
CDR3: CASSRNSGSNTGELFF

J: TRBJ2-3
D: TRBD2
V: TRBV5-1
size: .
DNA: TGCGCCAGCAGCTTGTTTAGCGGGAGTGGGGCAGATACGCAGTATTTT
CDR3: CASSLFSGSGADTQYF

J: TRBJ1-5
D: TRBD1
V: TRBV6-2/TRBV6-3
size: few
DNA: TGTGCCAGCAGTTACTCCCGGGACAGGGCTAATAGCAATCAGCCCCAGCATTTT
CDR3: CASSYSRDRANSNQPQHF

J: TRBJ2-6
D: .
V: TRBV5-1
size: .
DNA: TGCGCCAGCAGCTTTCTGCCCGGGACATCGGGGGCCAACGTCCTGACTTTC
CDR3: CASSFLPGTSGANVLTF

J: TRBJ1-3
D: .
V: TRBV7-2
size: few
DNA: TGTGCCAGCAGCTTAGTCGCAGGGACAGGAAACACCATATATTTT
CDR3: CASSLVAGTGNTIYF

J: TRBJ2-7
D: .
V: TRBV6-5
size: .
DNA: TGTGCCAGCAGTTACGCCTCTGGCAGGGGCTACGAGCAGTACTTC
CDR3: CASSYASGRGYEQYF

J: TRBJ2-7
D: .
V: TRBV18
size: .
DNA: TGTGCCAGCTCCCTCGGGGGTCTCGACTACGAGCAGTACTTC
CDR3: CASSLGGLDYEQYF

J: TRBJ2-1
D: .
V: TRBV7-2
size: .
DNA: TGTGCCAGCAGATTAGTAGCGGATAATGAGCAGTTCTTC
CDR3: CASRLVADNEQFF

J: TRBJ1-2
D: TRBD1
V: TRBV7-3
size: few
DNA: TGTGCCAGCAGCCGTTATGGACAGGGAAGCTATGGCTACACCTTC
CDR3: CASSRYGQGSYGYTF